The present T cell receptor beta chain was sequenced within a study of blood T cell repertoires in COVID-19. CDR1 is SGHTA, CDR2 FQGTGA, per germline. Trimming removed 5 bases at V and 3 bases at J, with 10 bases between. The CDR3 is 13 residues long. Only in-frame clones appear in the TCRdb table, and some are missing; sequencing was by immunoSEQ multiplex PCR. The sample contains fewer than 250,000 clones, 84% of which appear only once. About this clone: Different DNA sequences within this sample yield the same CDR3.

The sequencing sample was made of peripheral blood. The chain joins TRBV7-3 to TRBJ1-1; D uncertain. This clonotype was obtained from a middle-aged man with acute or convalescent COVID-19. The chain's CDR3 is CASSPGVDTEAFF. As DNA, the CDR3 is TGTGCCAGCAGCCCAGGTGTGGACACTGAAGCTTTCTTT.